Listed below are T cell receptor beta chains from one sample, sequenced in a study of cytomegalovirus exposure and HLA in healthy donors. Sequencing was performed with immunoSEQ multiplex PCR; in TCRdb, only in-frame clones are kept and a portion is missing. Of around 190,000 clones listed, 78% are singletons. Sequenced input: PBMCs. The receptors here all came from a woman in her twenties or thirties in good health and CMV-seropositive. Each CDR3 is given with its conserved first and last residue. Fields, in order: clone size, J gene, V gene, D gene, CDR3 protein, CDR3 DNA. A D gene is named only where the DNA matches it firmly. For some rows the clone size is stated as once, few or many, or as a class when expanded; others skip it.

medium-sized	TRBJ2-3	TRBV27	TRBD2	CASSSRLAGGTDTQYF	TGTGCCAGCAGTTCCCGGCTAGCGGGGGGCACAGATACGCAGTATTTT
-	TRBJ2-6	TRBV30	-	CAWSRGHGGAPGANVLTF	TGTGCCTGGAGTAGAGGCCATGGGGGGGCGCCTGGGGCCAACGTCCTGACTTTC
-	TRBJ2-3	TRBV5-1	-	CASSRGTGTDTQYF	TGCGCCAGCAGCCGCGGGACAGGCACAGATACGCAGTATTTT
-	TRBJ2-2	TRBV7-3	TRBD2	CASSLVPAGGPTGELFF	TGTGCCAGCAGCTTAGTTCCGGCGGGGGGACCCACCGGGGAGCTGTTTTTT
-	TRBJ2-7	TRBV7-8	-	CATTPGGGYEQYF	TGTGCCACCACACCCGGCGGAGGCTACGAGCAGTACTTC
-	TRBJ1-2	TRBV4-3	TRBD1	CASSPTGGQGKQDYGYTF	TGCGCCAGCAGCCCGACCGGGGGACAGGGAAAGCAGGACTATGGCTACACCTTC
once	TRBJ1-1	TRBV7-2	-	CASSRDPGNTEAFF	TGTGCCAGCAGCCGAGACCCAGGGAACACTGAAGCTTTCTTT
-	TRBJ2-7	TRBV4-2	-	CASSQEKEWGTPPYEQYF	TGTGCCAGCAGCCAAGAGAAGGAGTGGGGGACACCCCCCTACGAGCAGTACTTC
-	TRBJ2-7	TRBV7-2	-	CASSFVGGNNYEQYF	TGTGCCAGCAGCTTCGTTGGGGGGAACAACTACGAGCAGTACTTC
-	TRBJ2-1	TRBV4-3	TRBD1	CASSRGTGGGPPYNEQFF	TGCGCCAGCAGCCGTGGGACAGGGGGCGGGCCTCCCTACAATGAGCAGTTCTTC
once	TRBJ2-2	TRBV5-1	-	CASSSGVFNTGELFF	TGCGCCAGCAGCTCCGGGGTATTTAACACCGGGGAGCTGTTTTTT
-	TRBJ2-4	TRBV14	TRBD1	CASSLLGQGPIQYF	TGTGCCAGCAGCCTGCTGGGACAGGGGCCCATTCAGTACTTC
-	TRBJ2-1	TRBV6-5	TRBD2	CASRVSGSHYNEQFF	TGTGCCAGCAGAGTTAGCGGGAGTCACTACAATGAGCAGTTCTTC
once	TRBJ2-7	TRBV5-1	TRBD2	CASSGGLAENYEQYF	TGCGCCAGCAGCGGGGGACTAGCGGAGAACTACGAGCAGTACTTC
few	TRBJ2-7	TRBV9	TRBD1	CASSPGQVPSYEQYF	TGTGCCAGCAGCCCAGGACAGGTCCCCTCCTACGAGCAGTACTTC
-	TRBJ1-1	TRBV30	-	CAWRESEAEAFF	TGTGCCTGGAGAGAGTCGGAGGCTGAAGCTTTCTTT
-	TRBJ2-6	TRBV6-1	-	CASSEVSSGANVLTF	TGTGCCAGCAGTGAAGTGTCTAGCGGGGCCAACGTCCTGACTTTC
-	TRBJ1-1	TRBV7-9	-	CASSSNTEAFF	TGTGCCAGCAGCTCTAACACTGAAGCTTTCTTT
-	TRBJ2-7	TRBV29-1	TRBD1	CSVEGQGAYEQYF	TGCAGCGTTGAGGGACAGGGGGCTTACGAGCAGTACTTC
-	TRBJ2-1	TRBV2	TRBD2	CASSGGLARAEGEQFF	TGTGCCAGCAGTGGCGGACTAGCGCGGGCAGAAGGAGAGCAGTTCTTC
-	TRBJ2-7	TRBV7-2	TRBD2	CASSPGTSGTYEQYF	TGTGCCAGCAGCCCAGGGACTAGCGGTACCTACGAGCAGTACTTC
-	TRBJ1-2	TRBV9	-	CASSGPEYGYTF	TGTGCCAGCAGCGGGCCAGAATATGGCTACACCTTC
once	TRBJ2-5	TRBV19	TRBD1	CASSPGTGWGETQYF	TGTGCCAGTAGTCCCGGGACAGGGTGGGGAGAGACCCAGTACTTC
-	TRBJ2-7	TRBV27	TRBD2	CASSLAGGYEQYF	TGTGCCAGCAGTTTAGCGGGAGGCTACGAGCAGTACTTC
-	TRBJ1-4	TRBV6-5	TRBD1	CASRRSDRGEKLFF	TGTGCCAGCAGGCGATCGGACAGGGGTGAAAAACTGTTTTTT
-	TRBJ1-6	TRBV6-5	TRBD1	CASSYGDRGSSPLHF	TGTGCCAGCAGTTACGGGGACAGGGGTTCTTCACCCCTCCACTTT
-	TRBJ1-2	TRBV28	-	CASTRQHGYTF	TGTGCCAGCACTAGACAGCATGGCTACACCTTC
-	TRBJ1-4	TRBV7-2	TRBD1	CASSWTGAGDEKLFF	TGTGCCAGCAGTTGGACAGGGGCGGGGGATGAAAAACTGTTTTTT
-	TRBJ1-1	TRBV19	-	CASSTRTRDTEAFF	TGTGCCAGTAGTACGCGGACCAGGGACACTGAAGCTTTCTTT
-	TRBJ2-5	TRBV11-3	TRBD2	CASSSGLAGAGETQYF	TGTGCCAGCAGCTCGGGACTAGCGGGAGCGGGGGAGACCCAGTACTTC
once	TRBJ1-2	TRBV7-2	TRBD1	CASSLAGAFRGQGLPYGYTF	TGTGCCAGCAGCTTAGCAGGGGCCTTTAGGGGACAGGGCCTCCCCTATGGCTACACCTTC
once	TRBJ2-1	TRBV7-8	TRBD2	CASSFGLAGGGEQFF	TGTGCCAGCAGCTTCGGACTAGCGGGAGGAGGTGAGCAGTTCTTC
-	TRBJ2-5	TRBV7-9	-	CASTIGGYQETQYF	TGTGCCAGCACCATCGGAGGGTATCAAGAGACCCAGTACTTC
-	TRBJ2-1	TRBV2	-	CASRWTDYNEQFF	TGTGCCAGCAGGTGGACAGATTACAATGAGCAGTTCTTC
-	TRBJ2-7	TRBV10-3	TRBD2	CAIRVGTSGSYEQYF	TGTGCCATCAGAGTCGGGACTAGCGGGAGTTACGAGCAGTACTTC
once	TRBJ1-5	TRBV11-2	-	CASSLGGLRNQPQHF	TGTGCCAGCAGCTTAGGAGGTTTACGCAATCAGCCCCAGCATTTT
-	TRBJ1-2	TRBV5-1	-	CASSPSGTPYGYTF	TGCGCCAGCAGCCCCTCCGGGACACCATATGGCTACACCTTC
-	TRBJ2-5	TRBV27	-	CASSLRTDGETQYF	TGTGCCAGCAGTTTAAGGACAGACGGGGAGACCCAGTACTTC
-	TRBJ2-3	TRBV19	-	CASSMGRFTDTQYF	TGTGCCAGTAGTATGGGCCGCTTCACAGATACGCAGTATTTT
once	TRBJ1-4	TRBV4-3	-	CASSHQQATNEKLFF	TGCGCCAGCAGCCACCAACAGGCAACTAATGAAAAACTGTTTTTT
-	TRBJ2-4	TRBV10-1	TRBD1	CASSESRTGESIQYF	TGCGCCAGCAGTGAGTCGAGGACAGGGGAAAGCATTCAGTACTTC
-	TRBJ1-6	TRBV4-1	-	CASSDDSSYNSPLHF	TGCGCCAGCAGCGACGACAGCTCCTATAATTCACCCCTCCACTTT
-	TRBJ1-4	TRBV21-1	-	CASSKVTDGEAEEKLFF	TGTGCCAGCAGCAAAGTAACTGACGGGGAGGCGGAGGAAAAACTGTTTTTT
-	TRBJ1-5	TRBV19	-	CASSSVRAPNQPQHF	TGTGCCAGTAGTAGCGTGCGGGCTCCCAATCAGCCCCAGCATTTT
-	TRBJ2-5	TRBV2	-	CASSDLRQSPGETQYF	TGTGCCAGCAGTGATCTCCGGCAGTCCCCGGGAGAGACCCAGTACTTC
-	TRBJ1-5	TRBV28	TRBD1	CASSPQTDRGGGTQHF	TGTGCCAGCAGTCCTCAAACCGACAGGGGTGGGGGGACCCAGCATTTT
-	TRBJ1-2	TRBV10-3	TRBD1	CAISAGTGTGYGYTF	TGTGCCATCAGTGCCGGGACAGGGACGGGCTATGGCTACACCTTC
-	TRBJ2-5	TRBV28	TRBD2	CASSLYSGRGETQYF	TGTGCCAGCAGCCTATATAGCGGGAGAGGAGAGACCCAGTACTTC
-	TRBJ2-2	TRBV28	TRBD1	CASSWTGHTGELFF	TGTGCCAGCAGTTGGACAGGGCACACCGGGGAGCTGTTTTTT
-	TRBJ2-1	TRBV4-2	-	CASSHPGGINEQFF	TGTGCCAGCAGCCACCCCGGGGGAATCAATGAGCAGTTCTTC
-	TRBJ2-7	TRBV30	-	CAWSVSGEQYF	TGTGCCTGGAGTGTAAGCGGCGAGCAGTACTTC
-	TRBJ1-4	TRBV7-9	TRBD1	CASSLWTGTNEKLFF	TGTGCCAGCAGCTTGTGGACAGGAACTAATGAAAAACTGTTTTTT
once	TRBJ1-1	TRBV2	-	CASRGANTEAFF	TGTGCCAGCAGAGGGGCGAACACTGAAGCTTTCTTT
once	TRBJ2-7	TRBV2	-	CASSDPGVAGRLTYEQYF	TGTGCCAGCAGTGACCCCGGGGTCGCGGGCCGTTTAACCTACGAGCAGTACTTC
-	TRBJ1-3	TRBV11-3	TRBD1	CASSSQTGDGGNTIYF	TGTGCCAGCAGCTCCCAGACAGGGGATGGAGGAAACACCATATATTTT